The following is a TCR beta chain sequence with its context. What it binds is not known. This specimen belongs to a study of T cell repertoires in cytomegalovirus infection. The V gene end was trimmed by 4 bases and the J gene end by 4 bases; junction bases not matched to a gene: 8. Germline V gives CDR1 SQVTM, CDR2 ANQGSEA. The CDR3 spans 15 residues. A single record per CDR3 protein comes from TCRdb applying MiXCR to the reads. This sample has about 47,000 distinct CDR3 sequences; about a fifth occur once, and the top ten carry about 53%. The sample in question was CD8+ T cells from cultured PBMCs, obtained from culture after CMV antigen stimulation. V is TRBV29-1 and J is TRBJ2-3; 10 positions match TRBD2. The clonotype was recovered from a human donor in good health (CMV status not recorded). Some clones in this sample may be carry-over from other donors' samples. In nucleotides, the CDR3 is TGCAGCGTTGTAGGTCTAGCGGGAGTGGCAGATACGCAGTATTTT. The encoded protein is CSVVGLAGVADTQYF.